Each of the 19 T cell receptor beta chains below was sequenced from the same sample in a study of OX40 agonist ivuxolimab in advanced cancers. The protocol was immunoSEQ multiplex PCR, while the TCRdb copy is restricted to in-frame clones and leaves out a portion. The data contain fewer than 75,000 clones, about 91% of them singletons. Material: CD4+ or CD8+ T cells sorted from blood, obtained in a trial of the OX40 agonist ivuxolimab. Every receptor here comes from an adult with an advanced solid tumor such as melanoma, head and neck, liver or kidney cancer.

The CDR3 DNA is TGTGCCAGCAGTGGACAGGGGACCTACTACAATGAGCAGTTCTTC. This sequence encodes CASSGQGTYYNEQFF. The J gene is TRBJ2-1, the V gene TRBV6-5, with 9 positions matching TRBD1. The germline V gene has CDR1 MNHEY and CDR2 SVGAGI. V lost 5 bases and J lost 3; bases outside the gene matches: 5. The CDR3 is made up of 15 amino acids.

J is TRBJ2-3 and V is TRBV4-2, with TRBD2 as a possible D gene (6 bases). Trimming stripped 4 bases from V and 1 base from J, with 15 bases between. The CDR3 spans 16 residues. Germline V gives CDR1 LGHNA, CDR2 YNFKEQ. Here the CDR3 reads CASSLGGAIGTDTQYF. In DNA form, the CDR3 reads TGTGCCAGCAGCCTTGGCGGGGCCATCGGCACAGATACGCAGTATTTT.

CDR3 in amino acids: CASSLDTGGQPQHF. In DNA, the CDR3 is TGTGCCAGCAGCTTAGATACAGGGGGACAGCCCCAGCATTTT. The V call is TRBV11-2, the J call TRBJ1-5, with 8 bases aligning to TRBD1. Trimming removed 0 bases from V and 7 bases from J; junction bases left unmatched: 2. This CDR3 is 14 amino acids long. Per the germline V gene, CDR1 is SGHAT and CDR2 is FQNNGV.

J is TRBJ2-5 and V is TRBV18, with unresolved D. Deletions cut 0 bases from V and 3 bases from J, with 5 bases between. The CDR3 length is 13 residues. Germline CDR1 reads KGHSH; CDR2 reads LQKENI. The CDR3 DNA follows: TGTGCCAGCTCACCACCGGTTGAAGAGACCCAGTACTTC. It yields the protein CASSPPVEETQYF.

The CDR3 is CASSFGLGEKLFF. The CDR3 coding sequence is TGTGCCAGCAGTTTCGGCCTTGGGGAAAAACTGTTTTTT. The rearrangement joins TRBV28 to TRBJ1-4; D gene unclear. Germline values: CDR1 MDHEN, CDR2 SYDVKM. The CDR3 consists of 13 residues. V was clipped by 3 bases and J by 8 bases, with 10 bases between them.

The genes are TRBV7-2 and TRBJ2-7; 8 bases line up with TRBD2. CDR3 size: 15 residues. V lost 0 bases and J lost 2; bases outside the gene matches: 3. CDR1 is SGHTA, CDR2 FQGNSA, per germline. The chain's CDR3 is CASSLASGVTYEQYF. DNA of the CDR3: TGTGCCAGCAGCTTAGCTAGCGGGGTTACCTACGAGCAGTACTTC.

The rearrangement joins TRBV18 to TRBJ1-5, with unresolved D. Germline V gives CDR1 KGHSH, CDR2 LQKENI. The ends were cut back, 2 bases at V and 1 base at J, with 6 bases in the middle. The CDR3 spans 14 residues. The CDR3 DNA is TGTGCCAGCTCACCAGCGGACAGCAATCAGCCCCAGCATTTT. The encoded protein is CASSPADSNQPQHF.

The chain uses TRBV6-6 and TRBJ1-6; no clear D gene. Trimming removed 2 bases at V and 3 bases at J, with 5 bases between. This CDR3 spans 14 amino acids. CDR1 is MNHNY, CDR2 SVGAGI, per germline (reference sequence). CDR3 DNA sequence: TGTGCCAGCAGTTACCAGGACTATAATTCACCCCTCCACTTT. Translated, it gives CASSYQDYNSPLHF.

The V call is TRBV29-1, the J call TRBJ1-1; D gene ambiguous. With 4 bases removed from V and 3 bases from J, the gap between germline ends came to 3 bases. Germline V gene sequence: CDR1 SQVTM, CDR2 ANQGSEA. The length of the CDR3 is 10 residues. The chain's CDR3 is CSVVDTEAFF. In DNA form, the CDR3 reads TGCAGCGTTGTCGACACTGAAGCTTTCTTT.

V and J are TRBV6-5 and TRBJ1-4; maybe TRBD1 (5 bases). Trimming took 6 bases from V and 5 from J, leaving 10 bases between them. Germline CDR1 and CDR2: MNHEY and SVGAGI. This CDR3 has 13 residues. CDR3 region: CASRGPGNEKLFF. The CDR3 DNA sequence: TGTGCCAGCAGGGGACCTGGGAATGAAAAACTGTTTTTT.

CDR3 DNA: TGCGCCAGCAGCCTATTGGTGGGGGGCCCCGACAGGGGGCCCGGGGAGCTGTTTTTT. Residues: CASSLLVGGPDRGPGELFF. The gene calls are TRBV5-1 and TRBJ2-2; 10 bases match TRBD1. Germline CDR1 and CDR2: SGHRS and YFSETQ. This CDR3 spans 19 amino acids. With V trimmed by 4 bases and J by 6 bases, 18 bases remained unmatched.

V gene TRBV6-6 combines with J gene TRBJ2-7; 11 positions agree with TRBD2. V trimming: 6 bases; J trimming: 5 bases; junction bases outside the gene matches: 9. This CDR3 has 15 residues. CDR1 and CDR2 (germline): MNHNY, SVGAGI (reference sequence). The DNA of the CDR3 is TGTGCCAGCAGCCCCCCTGGGACTAGCGGCCACGAGCAGTACTTC. This gives the protein CASSPPGTSGHEQYF.

The chain is built from TRBV15 and TRBJ1-4; D not resolved. V was cut by 1 base and J by 5 bases, with 11 bases left in between. This CDR3 has 15 residues. CDR1 LNHNV and CDR2 YYDKDF come from the germline V gene (reference sequence). CDR3: CATSRGGMMNEKLFF. DNA for the CDR3: TGTGCCACCAGCAGAGGCGGGATGATGAATGAAAAACTGTTTTTT.

This clone was counted only a few times. The chain carries TRBV9 and TRBJ2-3; perhaps D is TRBD1 or TRBD2 (6 bases each). The V gene lost 2 bases and the J gene lost 2 bases, with 12 bases spanning the gap. Per germline, CDR1 SGDLS and CDR2 YYNGEE. This CDR3 is 15 amino acids long. CDR3 region: CASSVGRGVTDTQYF. The DNA of the CDR3 is TGTGCCAGCAGCGTGGGTAGGGGGGTCACAGATACGCAGTATTTT.

This chain joins TRBV5-1 and TRBJ2-3; 9 nucleotides line up with TRBD2. V lost 4 bases and J lost 1; bases outside the gene matches: 10. CDR3 length equals 17 residues. Looked up from germline, CDR1 is SGHRS and CDR2 is YFSETQ. CDR3 residues: CASSRGLANLGTDTQYF. CDR3 in DNA: TGCGCCAGCAGCCGGGGACTAGCTAATCTAGGCACAGATACGCAGTATTTT.

This CDR3 reads CASSPGNTIYF. The CDR3, as DNA: TGTGCCAGCTCACCAGGAAACACCATATATTTT. V gene TRBV18 combines with J gene TRBJ1-3; no clear D gene. Trimming removed 2 bases at V and 4 bases at J, with 0 bases between. The length of the CDR3 is 11 residues. Per the germline V gene, CDR1 is KGHSH and CDR2 is LQKENI. The full variable domain, in which reference TRBV18 and TRBJ1-3 provide the parts outside the CDR3, is NAGVMQNPRHLVRRRGQEARLRCSPMKGHSHVYWYRQLPEEGLKFMVYLQKENIIDESGMPKERFSAEFPKEGPSILRIQQVVRGDSAAYFCASSPGNTIYFGEGSWLTVV.

This clone was detected once. The CDR3 nucleotides read TGTGCCAGCAGCTTGGCGCGTAGACTGGAGGAGCAGTTCTTC. It yields the protein CASSLARRLEEQFF. The genes are TRBV5-4 and TRBJ2-1, with D hard to call. V was cut by 0 bases and J by 10 bases, with 14 bases left in between. Germline V gene data show CDR1 as SGHNT and CDR2 as YYREEE (reference sequence). The CDR3 loop spans 14 amino acids.

The chain combines TRBV28 with TRBJ2-2, with 7 bases identical to TRBD1. Germline V gene sequence: CDR1 MDHEN, CDR2 SYDVKM. The CDR3 has 13 residues. After removal of 7 bases from V and 5 bases from J, the junction contained 4 bases not matched to a gene. The CDR3 sequence: CASKTGSTGELFF. CDR3 DNA sequence: TGTGCCAGCAAGACAGGGTCAACCGGGGAGCTGTTTTTT. The complete variable domain, with remaining parts taken from reference TRBV28 and TRBJ2-2, reads DVKVTQSSRYLVKRTGEKVFLECVQDMDHENMFWYRQDPGLGLRLIYFSYDVKMKEKGDIPEGYSVSREKKERFSLILESASTNQTSMYLCASKTGSTGELFFGEGSRLTVL.

The chain links TRBV5-1 to TRBJ1-4; perhaps TRBD1 as D (6 bases). Germline V gene data show CDR1 as SGHRS and CDR2 as YFSETQ. The CDR3 contains 15 residues. The V gene lost 6 bases and the J gene lost 2 bases, with 14 bases spanning the gap. The CDR3 nucleotides are TGCGCCAGCACCGATACAGGGAACACTAATGAAAAACTGTTTTTT. Its protein product is CASTDTGNTNEKLFF.